A single sample gave rise to the 5 T cell receptor beta chains below, sequenced in a study of T cell clones after liver transplantation. The repertoire was sequenced with immunoSEQ multiplex PCR; TCRdb's copy has only in-frame clones and lacks some. This sample carries tens of thousands of clones, over 65% of them seen once, and the ten largest clones take roughly 2.8%. The sample in question was CD4+ T cells from blood, obtained at the 22-month timepoint. These receptors were taken from a human patient who received a liver transplant. A subset of T cells may come from the graft donor.

This clone was seen once. The chain joins TRBV6-5 to TRBJ1-4, with D possibly being TRBD1 (5 bases). CDR1 is MNHEY, CDR2 SVGAGI, per germline. The CDR3 has 15 residues. With 4 bases removed from V and 10 bases from J, the gap between germline ends came to 19 bases. The CDR3 sequence: CASSSSGTHMGKLFF. DNA of the CDR3: TGTGCCAGCAGTTCTTCCGGGACTCATATGGGAAAACTGTTTTTT.

This sequence joins TRBV5-1 and TRBJ2-5; D is possibly TRBD2 (5 bases). Trimming took off 4 bases at V and 5 bases at J, with 12 bases between the two ends. The CDR3 is 13 residues long. The V gene's germline CDR1 is SGHRS and CDR2 YFSETQ. This chain's CDR3 is CASSVLAQETQYF. The CDR3 DNA is TGCGCCAGCAGCGTCCTAGCCCAGGAGACCCAGTACTTC.

This rearrangement joins TRBV7-7 to TRBJ2-5, with D hard to call. This CDR3 spans 14 amino acids. Germline CDR1 reads SSHAT; CDR2 reads FNYEAQ (reference sequence). Between the trimmed V and J ends, which lost 1 base and 1 base, there was a span of 7 bases. CDR3 sequence (DNA): TGTGCCAGCAGCTTAGTTACAAGCCAAGAGACCCAGTACTTC. Encoded protein: CASSLVTSQETQYF.

The rearrangement uses TRBV11-3 and TRBJ1-1; weak D call: TRBD1 (6 bases). The CDR3 has 13 amino acids. Germline V gene lookup returns CDR1 SGHNT and CDR2 YENEEA. V was cut by 5 bases and J by 1 base, with 8 bases left in between. The CDR3 bases are TGTGCCAGCAGCCGGGGACAGAACACTGAAGCTTTCTTT. It codes for CASSRGQNTEAFF.

The chain employs TRBV9 and TRBJ2-2; 8 nucleotides line up with TRBD1. Trimming removed 6 bases from V and 1 base from J; junction bases left unmatched: 8. The V gene's germline CDR1 is SGDLS and CDR2 YYNGEE. This CDR3 contains 16 residues. The CDR3 protein is CASTKSGTGNTGELFF. The CDR3 region has the DNA TGTGCCAGCACCAAATCTGGGACAGGGAACACCGGGGAGCTGTTTTTT.